This is a list of T cell receptor beta chains from one sample in a study of control samples from healthy donors and cancer patients. Sequenced by immunoSEQ multiplex PCR; TCRdb stores in-frame clones only, minus some. The repertoire holds tens of thousands of clones, with approximately 90% as singletons. The sample comprised blood. These receptors all come from a man between 45 and 60 years old in good health. CDR3s include the opening cysteine and the closing phenylalanine or tryptophan. Fields, in order: D gene, V gene, clone size, J gene, CDR3 protein, CDR3 DNA. D genes are given only for firm matches. Only some rows state a clone size, as once, few, many or a class for expanded clones.

.	TRBV3-1/TRBV3-2	.	TRBJ1-6	CASSQNNSPLHF	TGTGCCAGCAGCCAAAATAATTCACCCCTCCACTTT
.	TRBV5-1	.	TRBJ1-2	CASSSGSNYGYTF	TGCGCCAGCAGCTCGGGGTCAAACTATGGCTACACCTTC
TRBD1	TRBV3-1/TRBV3-2	.	TRBJ1-3	CASSQGGPGTVYF	TGTGCCAGCAGCCAAGGGGGGCCCGGGACAGTATATTTT
TRBD2	TRBV11-3	.	TRBJ2-1	CASSPRGSGGLNEQFF	TGTGCCAGCAGCCCCCGTGGTAGCGGGGGTCTCAATGAGCAGTTCTTC
.	TRBV9	.	TRBJ2-1	CASSADARDGLNEQFF	TGTGCCAGCAGCGCCGATGCCCGGGACGGGCTCAATGAGCAGTTCTTC
TRBD2	TRBV7-2	once	TRBJ2-1	CASSSIWGGTSGEYNEQFF	TGTGCCAGCAGTTCGATTTGGGGTGGGACTAGCGGGGAATACAATGAGCAGTTCTTC
.	TRBV6-6	.	TRBJ1-5	CASSSDPSNQPQHF	TGTGCCAGCAGTTCCGACCCGAGCAATCAGCCCCAGCATTTT
.	TRBV11-2	.	TRBJ2-6	CASSLTGEGSGANVLTF	TGTGCCAGCAGCTTAACAGGGGAGGGCTCTGGGGCCAACGTCCTGACTTTC
.	TRBV11-3	.	TRBJ2-5	CASSLDGYQETQYF	TGTGCCAGCAGCTTAGACGGGTACCAAGAGACCCAGTACTTC
.	TRBV29-1	.	TRBJ2-3	CSVAAGPSTDTQYF	TGCAGCGTTGCGGCTGGTCCTAGCACAGATACGCAGTATTTT
.	TRBV4-2	.	TRBJ1-3	CASSPPGGGNTIYF	TGTGCCAGCAGCCCCCCCGGGGGTGGAAACACCATATATTTT
.	TRBV27	.	TRBJ2-2	CASTVGARDTGELFF	TGTGCCAGCACCGTAGGGGCGAGGGACACCGGGGAGCTGTTTTTT
.	TRBV7-2	once	TRBJ1-2	CASSLDPQAANYGYTF	TGTGCCAGCAGCTTAGACCCGCAGGCCGCTAACTATGGCTACACCTTC
.	TRBV19	once	TRBJ1-5	CASIGTGNQPQHF	TGTGCCAGTATCGGGACGGGAAATCAGCCCCAGCATTTT
.	TRBV4-1	.	TRBJ2-1	CASSQQWTVSYNEQFF	TGCGCCAGCAGCCAACAATGGACAGTCTCCTACAATGAGCAGTTCTTC
.	TRBV10-3	.	TRBJ2-7	CAISEGDNILSSSYEQYF	TGTGCCATCAGTGAGGGGGACAACATTCTCTCTAGCTCCTACGAGCAGTACTTC
.	TRBV6-5	.	TRBJ2-7	CASRTQGTYEQYF	TGTGCCAGCAGGACCCAGGGTACCTACGAGCAGTACTTC
.	TRBV24-1	few	TRBJ1-1	CASRGSGDEAFF	TGTGCCAGTCGGGGGAGCGGGGATGAAGCTTTCTTT
TRBD1	TRBV29-1	.	TRBJ1-2	CSVRQGSNYGYTF	TGCAGCGTGCGACAGGGATCTAACTATGGCTACACCTTC
TRBD2	TRBV4-2	.	TRBJ2-1	CASSQGEGFTNEQFF	TGTGCCAGCAGCCAAGGGGAGGGATTTACAAATGAGCAGTTCTTC
TRBD1	TRBV29-1	few	TRBJ1-1	CSVEGQGMNTEAFF	TGCAGCGTCGAGGGACAGGGGATGAACACTGAAGCTTTCTTT
TRBD1	TRBV10-3	once	TRBJ2-7	CAISESWGQDFYEQYF	TGTGCCATCAGTGAATCCTGGGGACAGGATTTTTACGAGCAGTACTTC
TRBD1	TRBV19	.	TRBJ1-2	CASTIQGVSSYGYTF	TGTGCCAGTACGATTCAGGGGGTGTCCTCCTATGGCTACACCTTC
TRBD1	TRBV29-1	.	TRBJ1-2	CSVEGGQGFNYGYTF	TGCAGCGTTGAAGGGGGACAGGGTTTTAACTATGGCTACACCTTC
.	TRBV15	.	TRBJ2-1	CATKGGGSYNEQFF	TGTGCCACCAAGGGGGGGGGCTCCTACAATGAGCAGTTCTTC
TRBD1	TRBV12-5	.	TRBJ1-5	CASAKQPGQGVCNQPQHF	TGTGCTAGTGCCAAACAACCGGGACAGGGAGTTTGCAATCAGCCCCAGCATTTT
.	TRBV3-1/TRBV3-2	.	TRBJ1-3	CASSQDSSGNTIYF	TGTGCCAGCAGCCAGGACAGCTCTGGAAACACCATATATTTT
TRBD1	TRBV19	.	TRBJ1-6	CASSIGTGYNSPLHF	TGTGCCAGTAGTATTGGGACAGGGTACAATTCACCCCTCCACTTT
.	TRBV14	.	TRBJ2-6	CAGSHTGRRGVLTF	TGTGCCGGCAGCCACACAGGGCGCCGAGGGGTCCTGACTTTC
.	TRBV6-6	.	TRBJ1-2	CASKGENYGYTF	TGTGCCAGCAAAGGAGAGAACTATGGCTACACCTTC
TRBD1	TRBV24-1	.	TRBJ2-2	CATSGRGTGGTGELFF	TGTGCCACCAGTGGGCGAGGGACAGGGGGCACCGGGGAGCTGTTTTTT
.	TRBV14	.	TRBJ2-5	CASSQGLLWETQYF	TGTGCCAGCAGCCAAGGGCTCCTCTGGGAGACCCAGTACTTC
TRBD1	TRBV3-1/TRBV3-2	.	TRBJ2-7	CASSQRQGPTYEQYF	TGTGCCAGCAGCCAACGACAGGGCCCAACCTACGAGCAGTACTTC
TRBD1	TRBV11-2	.	TRBJ2-4	CASSLGPGGTGDIQYF	TGTGCCAGCAGCTTAGGACCGGGGGGGACAGGGGACATTCAGTACTTC
.	TRBV25-1	.	TRBJ2-1	CASSPGLSSYNEQFF	TGTGCCAGCAGCCCGGGACTGTCCTCCTACAATGAGCAGTTCTTC
TRBD1	TRBV9	.	TRBJ1-1	CASSSGTGWGTEAFF	TGTGCCAGCAGCAGCGGGACAGGGTGGGGCACTGAAGCTTTCTTT
.	TRBV2	.	TRBJ1-2	CASSEWGSQGYTF	TGTGCCAGCAGTGAATGGGGCAGTCAAGGCTACACCTTC
.	TRBV19	.	TRBJ1-2	CASSNTRVGYTF	TGTGCCAGTAGTAACACCAGGGTCGGCTACACCTTC
.	TRBV5-4	.	TRBJ1-4	CASSLMKQGGEKLFF	TGTGCCAGCAGCTTGATGAAGCAGGGCGGTGAAAAACTGTTTTTT
TRBD1	TRBV2	.	TRBJ1-2	CASSEDRGVYGYTF	TGTGCCAGCAGTGAGGACAGGGGGGTCTATGGCTACACCTTC
TRBD2	TRBV5-1	.	TRBJ2-3	CASSSPLAGSTDTQYF	TGCGCCAGCAGCTCTCCACTAGCGGGGAGCACAGATACGCAGTATTTT